This T cell receptor beta chain was sequenced in a study of response to subunit inactivated influenza vaccine. TCRdb analysed the RT-PCR reads with MiXCR anew, one entry per CDR3 protein. The table shows roughly 500,000 distinct CDR3 sequences, with about 15% occurring only once. Study-level points and caveats: It was the authors' suggestion that each seasonal influenza vaccination recruits few new T cells.

A few counts support this clonotype. Its antigen is currently unknown. This CDR3 has 16 residues. Germline assignment: CDR1 SQVTM and CDR2 ANQGSEA. V lost 5 bases to trimming and J lost 2 bases; unmatched junction nucleotides: 12. The TCR comes from a man between 50 and 75 years old who received an inactivated influenza vaccine. The chain combines TRBV29-1 with TRBJ1-2; 9 nucleotides match TRBD1. The sample consisted of CD4+ T cells sorted from PBMCs, taken around 2 years after vaccination. The CDR3 DNA reads TGCAGCGTTCTCATGGGACAGGGCTGGCGGAACTATGGCTACACCTTC. Amino acid sequence: CSVLMGQGWRNYGYTF.